This entry lists 24 T cell receptor beta chains sequenced from one sample in a study of radiotherapy plus CTLA-4 blockade in lung cancer. Only in-frame clones appear in the TCRdb table, and some are missing; sequencing was by immunoSEQ multiplex PCR. The data hold some 30,000 clones, with around 74% observed a single time. The starting material was peripheral blood, obtained from a patient treated with radiotherapy plus ipilimumab. Receptor source: a human donor with non-small cell lung cancer that progressed on radiotherapy plus ipilimumab.

V is TRBV11-1 and J is TRBJ1-1; D is possibly TRBD1 (6 bases). Germline V lookup: CDR1 SGHAT, CDR2 FQDESV (reference sequence). V gave up 4 bases and J gave up 3 bases, with 9 bases separating them. The CDR3 runs to 13 residues. The CDR3 region has the DNA TGTGCCAGCAGCTCGACAGGTTACACTGAAGCTTTCTTT. This sequence encodes CASSSTGYTEAFF.

The chain employs TRBV6-1 and TRBJ1-4, with 8 bases aligning to TRBD1. Losses at the gene ends were 4 bases for V and 6 bases for J; bases not matched to a gene: 4. Germline values: CDR1 MNHNS, CDR2 SASEGT. The CDR3 consists of 14 residues. The DNA for the CDR3 is TGTGCCAGCAGTGTGACAGGGGTGGATGAAAAACTGTTTTTT. It specifies CASSVTGVDEKLFF.

The V call is TRBV4-1, the J call TRBJ2-1; 11 nucleotides match TRBD2. The CDR3 spans 13 residues. Trimming at V came to 4 bases and at J to 10 bases, leaving 3 bases not matched to a gene. Germline V CDR1 and CDR2: MGHRA, YSYEKL. The CDR3 loop is CASSLRLAGEQFF. CDR3 coding DNA: TGCGCCAGCAGCCTAAGACTAGCGGGGGAGCAGTTCTTC.

This clone has more than one count but fewer than ten. This chain links TRBV7-6 with TRBJ1-1; D ambiguous. Trimming left V 3 bases short and J 1 base short, with 6 bases between. The CDR3 has 13 residues. Germline V CDR1 and CDR2: SGHVS, FNYEAQ. This CDR3 is CASSLTENTEAFF. CDR3 sequence (DNA): TGTGCCAGCAGCTTGACGGAGAACACTGAAGCTTTCTTT.

This chain links TRBV28 with TRBJ2-7, with 9 bases lining up with TRBD1. V dropped 6 bases and J dropped 5; count of bases not matched to a gene: 20. In germline, CDR1 is MDHEN, CDR2 SYDVKM. This CDR3 has 18 residues. The CDR3 bases are TGTGCCAGCAGCACCATTACGGGAGAGGTACAGGGGGCAGACGAGCAGTACTTC. Translated, it gives CASSTITGEVQGADEQYF.

V usage is TRBV7-2 and J usage is TRBJ1-4; perhaps TRBD1 as D (5 bases). Looked up from germline, CDR1 is SGHTA and CDR2 is FQGNSA. The CDR3 covers 13 residues. The V gene lost 1 base and the J gene lost 10 bases, with 10 bases spanning the gap. The CDR3 is CASSLGGSGKLFF. The CDR3 DNA sequence: TGTGCCAGCAGCTTAGGGGGCAGTGGAAAACTGTTTTTT.

The chain employs TRBV9 and TRBJ2-4, with 9 bases fitting TRBD2. V lost 7 bases and J lost 2; bases outside the gene matches: 16. CDR3 size: 18 residues. Per germline, CDR1 SGDLS and CDR2 YYNGEE. CDR3: CASRSLRASGTSKNIQYF. In DNA form, the CDR3 reads TGTGCCAGCCGCTCCCTCCGGGCTAGCGGGACGTCCAAAAACATTCAGTACTTC.

The chain joins TRBV28 to TRBJ1-2; perhaps TRBD1 as D (5 bases). CDR3 size: 16 residues. Germline assignment: CDR1 MDHEN and CDR2 SYDVKM. V was cut by 5 bases and J by 1 base, with 17 bases left in between. This CDR3 is CASSPPTGGFNYGYTF. The DNA for the CDR3 is TGTGCCAGCAGTCCCCCCACAGGAGGATTTAACTATGGCTACACCTTC.

This rearrangement joins TRBV5-4 to TRBJ1-1; a possible D gene is TRBD1 (6 bases). The CDR3 contains 15 residues. CDR1 and CDR2 (germline): SGHNT, YYREEE (reference sequence). V gave up 0 bases and J gave up 3 bases, with 12 bases separating them. CDR3 DNA: TGTGCCAGCAGCTTGGGAAGGGGGGGCTACACTGAAGCTTTCTTT. Its translation is CASSLGRGGYTEAFF.

The genes are TRBV5-5 and TRBJ2-7, with a possible D match to TRBD2 (6 bases). V was clipped by 4 bases and J by 3 bases, with 8 bases between them. The CDR3 spans 12 residues. CDR1 is SGHKS and CDR2 is YYEKEE in the germline V gene (reference sequence). CDR3 DNA: TGTGCCAGCAGCCTGGGGGGCTACGAGCAGTACTTC. Its translation is CASSLGGYEQYF.

This chain links TRBV5-4 with TRBJ2-1, with D perhaps matching TRBD1 (6 bases). The CDR3 is 14 residues long. V lost 4 bases, J lost 6 bases, and 14 bases lay in between. In germline, CDR1 is SGHNT, CDR2 YYREEE (reference sequence). The CDR3 region has the DNA TGTGCCAGCAGCAAGGACAGCTCTGGCAATGAGCAGTTCTTC. This gives the protein CASSKDSSGNEQFF.

This rearrangement joins TRBV7-3 to TRBJ2-2; 11 nucleotides align to TRBD2. CDR3 size: 17 residues. The V and J ends lost 5 bases and 1 base, in that order; junction bases with no gene match: 6. Germline V gives CDR1 SGHTA, CDR2 FQGTGA. The CDR3 DNA sequence: TGTGCCAGCAGCCCCAGGGGACTAGCGGTGAACACCGGGGAGCTGTTTTTT. This encodes CASSPRGLAVNTGELFF.

Concerning this clone: Germline and junction disagree at one end, which may indicate a read error. This rearrangement joins TRBV2 to TRBJ2-2, with TRBD2 matching over 7 bases. CDR1 is SNHLY, CDR2 FYNNEI, per germline. The CDR3 extends over 12 amino acids. The CDR3 coding sequence is TGTGCCAGCAGACCCGACAGCGGGAAGCTGTTTTTT. It encodes CASRPDSGKLFF.

The V call is TRBV4-1, the J call TRBJ1-4, with D possibly being TRBD1 (5 bases). The CDR3 length is 12 residues. Trimming removed 0 bases at V and 14 bases at J, with 10 bases between. Germline CDR1 reads MGHRA; CDR2 reads YSYEKL. CDR3 protein: CASSQDQGVLFF. The CDR3 nucleotides are TGCGCCAGCAGCCAAGATCAGGGAGTCCTGTTTTTT.

The rearrangement joins TRBV11-1 to TRBJ2-1; a possible D gene is TRBD2 (5 bases). The germline V and J ends were trimmed by 2 bases and 2 bases, with 10 bases remaining between them. The germline V gene encodes CDR1 SGHAT and CDR2 FQDESV (reference sequence). There are 15 residues in the CDR3. The CDR3 loop is CASSLSGNPYNEQFF. As DNA, the CDR3 is TGTGCCAGCAGCTTAAGCGGCAACCCCTACAATGAGCAGTTCTTC.

This chain joins TRBV6-6 and TRBJ2-7, with unresolved D. V was pared by 1 base and J by 2 bases, with 12 bases between. The CDR3 consists of 15 residues. Per the germline V gene, CDR1 is MNHNY and CDR2 is SVGAGI (reference sequence). The CDR3 protein is CASSYFGPHAYEQYF. CDR3 bases: TGTGCCAGCAGTTACTTTGGGCCCCATGCCTACGAGCAGTACTTC.

The gene calls are TRBV7-9 and TRBJ1-1, with D tentatively TRBD1 (6 bases). The V gene lost 1 base and the J gene lost 7 bases, with 16 bases spanning the gap. The V gene's germline CDR1 is SEHNR and CDR2 FQNEAQ (reference sequence). The CDR3 runs to 15 residues. CDR3 DNA sequence: TGTGCCAGCAGCTTAGTAAGGCCTAGGACAGATGAAGCTTTCTTT. This codes for CASSLVRPRTDEAFF.

This clone has only one observation. The chain has TRBV5-1 and TRBJ2-4; a weak D match, TRBD2 (6 bases). V was pared by 4 bases and J by 1 base, with 18 bases between. CDR1 is SGHRS and CDR2 is YFSETQ in the germline V gene. The length of the CDR3 is 17 residues. The CDR3 sequence: CASSPRDSGAAKNIQYF. Here the CDR3 DNA reads TGCGCCAGCAGCCCCCGGGACTCCGGGGCGGCCAAAAACATTCAGTACTTC.

The chain carries TRBV7-6 and TRBJ1-1, with D uncertain. Germline CDR1 and CDR2: SGHVS and FNYEAQ. The CDR3 consists of 14 residues. The V and J ends lost 5 bases and 6 bases respectively, with 16 bases between them. Here the CDR3 DNA reads TGTGCCAGCAGCCCACAAATCGGGGAAGCTGAAGCTTTCTTT. Amino acid sequence: CASSPQIGEAEAFF.

The rearrangement joins TRBV7-3 to TRBJ2-5; D unclear. Trimming removed 4 bases at V and 0 bases at J, with 3 bases between. There are 12 residues in the CDR3. From germline, CDR1 is SGHTA and CDR2 FQGTGA. The CDR3 DNA follows: TGTGCCAGCAGCTCCCACCAAGAGACCCAGTACTTC. Encoded protein: CASSSHQETQYF.

The CDR3 spells CATLDSPTYEQYF. CDR3 nucleotides: TGTGCCACCCTTGACAGTCCCACCTACGAGCAGTACTTC. The chain recombines TRBV28 with TRBJ2-7; D possibly corresponds to TRBD1 (5 bases). This CDR3 has 13 amino acids. Per the germline V gene, CDR1 is MDHEN and CDR2 is SYDVKM. Trimming took 10 bases from V and 2 from J, leaving 15 bases between them. Complete variable domain (other parts from reference TRBV28 and TRBJ2-7): DVKVTQSSRYLVKRTGEKVFLECVQDMDHENMFWYRQDPGLGLRLIYFSYDVKMKEKGDIPEGYSVSREKKERFSLILESASTNQTSMYLCATLDSPTYEQYFGPGTRLTVT.

The chain has TRBV28 and TRBJ2-5; D tentatively fits TRBD1 or TRBD2 (5 bases each). CDR3 length equals 14 residues. From germline, CDR1 is MDHEN and CDR2 SYDVKM. Trimming pared 7 bases from V and 5 bases from J, leaving 17 bases between. The CDR3 DNA reads as TGTGCCAGCACCCTGGGGGATGTCTGGGAGACCCAGTACTTC. Encoded protein: CASTLGDVWETQYF.

The rearrangement links TRBV27 to TRBJ2-5; 9 bases are a match to TRBD2. CDR3 length equals 14 residues. Germline CDR1 MNHEY, CDR2 SMNVEV (reference sequence). Germline trimming cut 5 bases from V and 1 base from J; bases unmatched to any gene: 2. The CDR3 reads CASSVLAGQETQYF. The DNA for the CDR3 is TGTGCCAGCAGTGTACTAGCGGGCCAAGAGACCCAGTACTTC.

This chain links TRBV5-1 with TRBJ2-1; no firm D call. The CDR3 spans 13 residues. Trimming left V 6 bases short and J 0 bases short, with 7 bases between. The germline CDR1 and CDR2 sequences are SGHRS and YFSETQ. CDR3 sequence: CASKVSSYNEQFF. DNA for the CDR3: TGCGCCAGCAAAGTCAGCTCCTACAATGAGCAGTTCTTC.